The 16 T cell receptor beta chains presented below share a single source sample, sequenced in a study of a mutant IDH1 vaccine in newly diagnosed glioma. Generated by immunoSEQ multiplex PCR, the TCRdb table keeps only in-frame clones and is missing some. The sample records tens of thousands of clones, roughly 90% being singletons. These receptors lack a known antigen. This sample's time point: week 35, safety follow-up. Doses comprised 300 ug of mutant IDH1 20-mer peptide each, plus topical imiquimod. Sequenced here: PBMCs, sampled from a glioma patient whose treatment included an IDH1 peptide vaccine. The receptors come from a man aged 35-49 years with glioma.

The CDR3 sequence: CASSTGTGVSTNEKLFF. CDR3 DNA: TGTGCCAGCAGCACCGGGACAGGGGTTTCGACTAATGAAAAACTGTTTTTT. V and J are TRBV5-8 and TRBJ1-4; TRBD1 matches at 10 bases. With V trimmed by 4 bases and J by 2 bases, 8 bases remained unmatched. This CDR3 is 17 amino acids long. CDR1 SGHTS and CDR2 YDEGEE come from the germline V gene.

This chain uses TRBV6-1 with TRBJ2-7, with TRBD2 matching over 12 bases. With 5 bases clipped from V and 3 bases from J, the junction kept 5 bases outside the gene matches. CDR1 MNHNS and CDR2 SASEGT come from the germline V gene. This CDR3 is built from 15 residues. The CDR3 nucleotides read TGTGCCAGCAGTATGGGGACTAGCGGGTTCTACGAGCAGTACTTC. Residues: CASSMGTSGFYEQYF.

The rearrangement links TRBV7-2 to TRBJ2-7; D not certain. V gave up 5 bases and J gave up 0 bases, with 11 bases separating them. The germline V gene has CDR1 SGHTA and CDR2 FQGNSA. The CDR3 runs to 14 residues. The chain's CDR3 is CASSRRQDSYEQYF. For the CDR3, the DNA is TGTGCCAGCAGCCGGCGTCAAGACTCCTACGAGCAGTACTTC.

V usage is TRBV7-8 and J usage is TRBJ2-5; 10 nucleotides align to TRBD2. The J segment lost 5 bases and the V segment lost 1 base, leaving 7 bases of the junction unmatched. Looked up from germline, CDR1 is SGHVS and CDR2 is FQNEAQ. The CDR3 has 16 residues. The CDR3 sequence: CASSLGRAGGPETQYF. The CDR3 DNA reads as TGTGCCAGCAGCTTAGGAAGAGCGGGAGGGCCGGAGACCCAGTACTTC.

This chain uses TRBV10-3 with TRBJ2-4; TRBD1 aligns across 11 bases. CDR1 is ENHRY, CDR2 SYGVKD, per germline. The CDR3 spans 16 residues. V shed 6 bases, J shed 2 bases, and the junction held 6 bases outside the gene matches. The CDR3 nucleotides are TGTGCCATCAGCGCGGGGACAGGGGGATCCAAAAACATTCAGTACTTC. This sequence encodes CAISAGTGGSKNIQYF.

Here the CDR3 reads CASSLAGGITGELFF. Here the CDR3 DNA reads TGTGCCAGCAGCTTAGCGGGAGGTATCACCGGGGAGCTGTTTTTT. The rearrangement links TRBV25-1 to TRBJ2-2; 10 bases are shared with TRBD2. Germline V CDR1 and CDR2: MGHDK, SYGVNS. J gave up 4 bases and V 6 bases, and 5 bases lay outside the gene matches. The CDR3 contains 15 residues.

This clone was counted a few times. As DNA, the CDR3 is TGTGCCAGCAGCTTTTCCCTTACAGGGAGGACCACTGAAGCTTTCTTT. It yields the protein CASSFSLTGRTTEAFF. This chain joins TRBV5-6 and TRBJ1-1; D might be TRBD1 (6 bases). Trimming removed 2 bases at V and 4 bases at J, with 18 bases between. Germline CDR1 SGHDT, CDR2 YYEEEE. The CDR3 sequence is 16 residues long.

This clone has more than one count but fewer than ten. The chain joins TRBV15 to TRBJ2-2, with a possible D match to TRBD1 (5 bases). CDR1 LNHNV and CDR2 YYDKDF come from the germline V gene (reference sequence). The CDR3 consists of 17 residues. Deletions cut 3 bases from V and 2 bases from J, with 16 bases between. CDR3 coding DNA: TGTGCCACCAGCAGTGGGCTGGGGCTTGGAAACACCGGGGAGCTGTTTTTT. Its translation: CATSSGLGLGNTGELFF.

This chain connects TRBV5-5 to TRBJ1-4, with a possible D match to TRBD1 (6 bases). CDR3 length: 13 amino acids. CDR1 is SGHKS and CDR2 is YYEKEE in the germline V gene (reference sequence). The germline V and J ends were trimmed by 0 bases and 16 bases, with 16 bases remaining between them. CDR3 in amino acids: CASSLAGTTTEFF. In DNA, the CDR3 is TGTGCCAGCAGCTTGGCCGGGACAACGACGGAGTTTTTT.

The CDR3 protein is CASSFATGNYGYTF. DNA for the CDR3: TGTGCCAGCAGCTTTGCCACAGGGAACTATGGCTACACCTTC. This chain joins TRBV5-8 and TRBJ1-2, with D tentatively TRBD1 (6 bases). This CDR3 comprises 14 residues. Per the germline V gene, CDR1 is SGHTS and CDR2 is YDEGEE. Deletions cut 2 bases from V and 2 bases from J, with 10 bases between.

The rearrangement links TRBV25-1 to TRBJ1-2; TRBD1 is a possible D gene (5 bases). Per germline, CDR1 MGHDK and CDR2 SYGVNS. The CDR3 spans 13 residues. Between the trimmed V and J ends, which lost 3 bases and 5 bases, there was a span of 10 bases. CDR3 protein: CASSEQGAYGYTF. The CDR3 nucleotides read TGTGCCAGCAGTGAGCAGGGCGCTTATGGCTACACCTTC.

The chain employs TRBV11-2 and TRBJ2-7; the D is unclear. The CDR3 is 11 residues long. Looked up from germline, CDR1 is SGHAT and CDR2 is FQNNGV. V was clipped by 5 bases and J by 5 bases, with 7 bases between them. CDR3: CASSPSDEQYF. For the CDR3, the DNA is TGTGCCAGCAGCCCCTCTGACGAGCAGTACTTC.

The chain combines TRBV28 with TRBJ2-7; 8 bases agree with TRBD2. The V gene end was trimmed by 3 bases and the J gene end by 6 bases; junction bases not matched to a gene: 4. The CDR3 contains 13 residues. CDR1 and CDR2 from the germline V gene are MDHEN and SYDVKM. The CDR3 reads CASSLREEREQYF. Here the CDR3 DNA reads TGTGCCAGCAGTTTGCGGGAGGAGCGCGAGCAGTACTTC.

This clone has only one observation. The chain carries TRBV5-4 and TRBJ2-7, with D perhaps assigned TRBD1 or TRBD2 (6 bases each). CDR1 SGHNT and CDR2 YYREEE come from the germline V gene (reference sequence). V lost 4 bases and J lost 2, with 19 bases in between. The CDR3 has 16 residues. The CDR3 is CASSSKGGLSTYEQYF. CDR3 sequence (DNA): TGTGCCAGCAGCAGTAAAGGGGGGTTGAGCACCTACGAGCAGTACTTC.

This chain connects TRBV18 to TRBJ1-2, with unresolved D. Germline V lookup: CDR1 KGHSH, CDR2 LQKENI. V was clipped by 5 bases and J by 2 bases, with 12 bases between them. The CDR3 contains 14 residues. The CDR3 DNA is TGTGCCAGCTCAGGAACTGGGGAGAACTATGGCTACACCTTC. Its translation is CASSGTGENYGYTF.

The chain's CDR3 is CASSLGPWVDEQFF. In DNA, the CDR3 is TGCGCCAGCAGCTTGGGGCCCTGGGTCGATGAGCAGTTCTTC. The V and J genes are TRBV5-1 and TRBJ2-1, with D uncertain. CDR1 is SGHRS and CDR2 is YFSETQ in the germline V gene. Trimming cost V 0 bases and J 8 bases, with 12 bases left between them. CDR3 length equals 14 residues.